A single sample is the source of the 8 T cell receptor beta chains below, sequenced in a study of T-cell reconstitution after alpha-beta-depleted transplantation in children. Using unique molecular identifiers, the investigators prepared the TCRbeta library. MiXCR, applied by TCRdb to the PCR reads, yields one record per CDR3 protein. In the table there are roughly 220,000 distinct CDR3 sequences, around 8.9% of which are singletons. The sample was PBMCs from the stem cell graft donor, taken from the stem cell graft. These receptors came from a human donor who donated a stem cell graft to a child with SCID.

This clonotype was counted ten times or more. The chain is built from TRBV20-1 and TRBJ2-5; no clear D gene. CDR1 is DFQATT, CDR2 SNEGSKA, per germline (reference sequence). CDR3 length: 13 amino acids. Trimming shortened V by 1 base and J by 1 base, and 7 bases separated the two germline ends. CDR3 bases: TGCAGTGCTAGAGTTAGAACCCAAGAGACCCAGTACTTC. Protein: CSARVRTQETQYF.

This clonotype has ten or more counts. The chain combines TRBV7-9 with TRBJ1-1; no clear D gene. Germline V lookup: CDR1 SEHNR, CDR2 FQNEAQ (reference sequence). This CDR3 spans 14 amino acids. Trimming took 1 base from V and 1 from J, leaving 7 bases between them. CDR3 loop: CASSLDTRNTEAFF. The CDR3 coding sequence is TGTGCCAGCAGCTTAGATACCAGGAACACTGAAGCTTTCTTT.

This clonotype was seen at least ten times. The chain uses TRBV6-5 and TRBJ1-4; 7 bases are a match to TRBD1. With 5 bases clipped from V and 0 bases from J, the junction kept 12 bases outside the gene matches. The germline V gene encodes CDR1 MNHEY and CDR2 SVGAGI. The CDR3 covers 18 residues. CDR3 sequence (DNA): TGTGCCAGCAGTCACTTACAGGGGCTACGGCCAACTAATGAAAAACTGTTTTTT. Translated: CASSHLQGLRPTNEKLFF.

At least ten counts were recorded for this clonotype. This chain uses TRBV10-3 with TRBJ2-7; tentatively, D is TRBD2 (6 bases). Trimming stripped 6 bases from V and 3 bases from J, with 9 bases between. The CDR3 extends over 12 amino acids. The V gene's germline CDR1 is ENHRY and CDR2 SYGVKD. CDR3 residues: CAISNSGYEQYF. The DNA for the CDR3 is TGTGCCATCAGCAATAGCGGCTACGAGCAGTACTTC.

This clonotype has ten or more counts. This chain connects TRBV6-5 to TRBJ1-2, with D unresolved. Trimming left V 1 base short and J 2 bases short, with 8 bases between. Germline-derived CDR1 and CDR2 are MNHEY and SVGAGI. The CDR3 has 14 amino acids. This CDR3 reads CASSYLPDNYGYTF. For the CDR3, the DNA is TGTGCCAGCAGTTACTTACCCGACAACTATGGCTACACCTTC.

Of note for this clonotype: A read error may explain this, as a much larger clone is one base away. This chain connects TRBV20-1 to TRBJ1-2; perhaps TRBD1 as D (5 bases). Germline CDR1 is DFQATT and CDR2 is SNEGSKA (reference sequence). The V gene lost 2 bases and the J gene lost 5 bases, with 18 bases spanning the gap. This CDR3 region has 15 residues. The CDR3 reads CSARRSKGPAYGYTF. CDR3 in DNA: TGCAGTGCTAGACGGTCGAAGGGGCCGGCTTATGGCTACACCTTC.

A remark on this clonotype: With a much larger clone just one base away, this may be a read error. The chain recombines TRBV4-2 with TRBJ1-5, with D uncertain. This CDR3 contains 15 residues. The germline V gene encodes CDR1 LGHNA and CDR2 YNFKEQ. Here the CDR3 reads CAGSQDLGDLQPQHF. The CDR3 DNA reads as TGTGCCGGCAGCCAAGATCTCGGCGACCTCCAGCCCCAGCATTTT.

The sample holds many counts of this clonotype. The chain employs TRBV6-5 and TRBJ1-6; 7 bases map to TRBD1. CDR1 is MNHEY and CDR2 is SVGAGI in the germline V gene. V lost 6 bases to trimming and J lost 8 bases; unmatched junction nucleotides: 4. This CDR3 has 13 amino acids. The CDR3: CASRRGPDSPLHF. CDR3 sequence (DNA): TGTGCCAGCAGGAGGGGGCCGGATTCACCCCTCCACTTT.